Below, one T cell receptor beta chain is given with its context. No antigen is known for it. This CDR3 is built from 15 residues. Germline V gene sequence: CDR1 MNHEY, CDR2 SVGAGI. This specimen belongs to a study of T cells expressing NK-cell markers. As for the study in general: The TCR beta repertoires originated in sorted CD3+CD56+NKG2C+, CD3+CD56+NKG2C- and CD3+CD56-NKG2C+ T cells. Seropositivity for HCMV was found in seven of the eight sequenced donors, with one seronegative. Regarding the study as a whole: The CD3+CD56-NKG2C+ fraction was also led by these clonotypes in a few donors.

5'RACE template switching with UMIs generated TCR beta cDNA. For each CDR3 protein, TCRdb gives one entry from its re-call of the 5' RACE reads, without DNA. This sample contains a few hundred thousand distinct CDR3 sequences. The gene calls are TRBV6-5 and TRBJ1-1. The source material was blood T cells: a sorted CD56 or NKG2C T cell subset, CD4+ or CD8+ T cells, or bulk PBMC T cells (not recorded which). The clonotype was recovered from a man younger than 35 in good health. CDR3 residues: CASSNDSGDRTEAFF.